This T cell receptor (beta chain) was sequenced during a study of blood T cell repertoires in COVID-19. In the study overall: PBMCs, B-cell-depleted T cells, or T cells were the source of the cDNA or gDNA that made up the material.

Study processing details: Quantification of nucleated cells was approximated via reference gene primer amplification. Measured with immunoSEQ multiplex PCR; TCRdb has only the in-frame clones, and not every one. That table supplies the V and J calls and clone size; D and trimming were determined from the DNA. Among about 320,000 clones listed, 90% were seen once. Those who participated ranged in age from about 18 to 95 years and resided in about two dozen US areas. V shed 10 bases, J shed 4 bases, and the junction held 6 bases outside the gene matches. The CDR3 spans 12 residues. The germline CDR1 and CDR2 sequences are SGHAT and FQNNGV.

The V call is TRBV11-2, the J call TRBJ1-1, with 7 nucleotides matching TRBD1. Specimen: PBMCs or T cells enriched from blood (not recorded which). The receptor was isolated from a woman under 40 who had been exposed to COVID-19. CDR3 DNA: TGTGCCACAGCGACAGGGCCCACTGAAGCTTTCTTT. Translating gives CATATGPTEAFF.